One and the same sample provided the 22 T cell receptor beta chains below, sequenced in a study of T cell responses to AZD1222 COVID-19 vaccine. The table came from immunoSEQ multiplex PCR; TCRdb's copy has only in-frame clones and leaves some out. The sample contains about 89,000 clones, about 90% of which appear only once. This specimen was peripheral blood, taken on day 0 of MenACWY control vaccination. The source of these receptors is an adult in good health.

The V and J genes are TRBV12-3 or TRBV12-4 and TRBJ2-5; D remains ambiguous. The length of the CDR3 is 12 residues. V was shortened by 4 bases and J by 1 base, with 4 bases between the two germline ends. CDR3 bases: TGTGCCAGCAGTTCCACCCAAGAGACCCAGTACTTC. Protein: CASSSTQETQYF.

The chain has TRBV5-1 and TRBJ1-1; unclear D gene. Germline assignment: CDR1 SGHRS and CDR2 YFSETQ. The CDR3 extends over 13 amino acids. With 1 base removed from V and 4 bases from J, the gap between germline ends came to 8 bases. The CDR3 sequence: CASSLPQSTEAFF. DNA of the CDR3: TGCGCCAGCAGCTTGCCCCAGAGCACTGAAGCTTTCTTT.

The chain employs TRBV27 and TRBJ1-1; perhaps TRBD1 as D (5 bases). This CDR3 contains 15 residues. The germline CDR1 and CDR2 sequences are MNHEY and SMNVEV (reference sequence). Trimming removed 0 bases at V and 3 bases at J, with 11 bases between. CDR3 in amino acids: CASSLSSGAHTEAFF. For the CDR3, the DNA is TGTGCCAGCAGTTTATCATCCGGGGCCCACACTGAAGCTTTCTTT.

This sequence joins TRBV6-1 and TRBJ1-1; 7 bases agree with TRBD1. The V segment lost 3 bases and the J segment 4 bases; nucleotides outside the gene matches: 5. This CDR3 has 14 amino acids. Germline V gives CDR1 MNHNS, CDR2 SASEGT. The CDR3 DNA follows: TGTGCCAGCAGTGAGAGACAGGGAGGCACTGAAGCTTTCTTT. This sequence encodes CASSERQGGTEAFF.

In the case of this clone: The DNA is left out, because the CDR3 cannot be placed on it with certainty; the CDR3 is given as TCRdb lists it. The chain uses TRBV27 and TRBJ2-7. The CDR3 comprises 15 residues, both ends counted. Germline V gene data show CDR1 as MNHEY and CDR2 as SMNVEV (reference sequence). CDR3: CASSSSGTDALEQYF.

V is TRBV3-1 (or the pseudogene TRBV3-2) and J is TRBJ2-5; possible D gene TRBD1, 7 bases. Germline V gene lookup returns CDR1 LGHDT and CDR2 YNNKEL (reference sequence). CDR3 length equals 17 residues. Trimming took 2 bases from V and 5 from J, leaving 21 bases between them. The CDR3 DNA reads as TGTGCCAGCAGCCAAACTACACGGGGGACAGCCCTGGAGACCCAGTACTTC. Its protein is CASSQTTRGTALETQYF.

The chain carries TRBV13 and TRBJ2-7; TRBD1 agrees at 7 bases. Trimming removed 8 bases from V and 5 bases from J; junction bases left unmatched: 9. Germline CDR1 is PRHDT and CDR2 is FYEKMQ (reference sequence). CDR3 length equals 13 residues. CDR3 nucleotide sequence: TGTGCCAGCCGAACAGGGGCTTCGAACGAGCAGTACTTC. It translates to CASRTGASNEQYF. The entire variable domain, with the rest obtained from reference TRBV13 and TRBJ2-7, is as follows: AAGVIQSPRHLIKEKRETATLKCYPIPRHDTVYWYQQGPGQDPQFLISFYEKMQSDKGSIPDRFSAQQFSDYHSELNMSSLELGDSALYFCASRTGASNEQYFGPGTRLTVT.

This clone has a handful of counts. V usage is TRBV19 and J usage is TRBJ1-1; TRBD1 matches 12 bases. This CDR3 region has 15 residues. CDR1 and CDR2 (germline): LNHDA, SQIVND (reference sequence). V gave up 7 bases and J gave up 6 bases; unmatched junction bases: 9. CDR3 DNA: TGTGCCAGTATTGAGGGACAGGGGGCGAATTCTGAAGCTTTCTTT. Translated, it gives CASIEGQGANSEAFF.

CDR3 nucleotide sequence: TGTGCCAGCAGTTCTGGGGTGGACAGGGGTTTAAACGAGCAGTACTTC. This translates into CASSSGVDRGLNEQYF. The chain links TRBV5-6 to TRBJ2-7, with 9 bases matching TRBD1. There are 16 residues in the CDR3. Germline V gene lookup returns CDR1 SGHDT and CDR2 YYEEEE. Trimming removed 5 bases from V and 5 bases from J; junction bases left unmatched: 14.

This clone was seen only once. The chain employs TRBV5-6 and TRBJ2-1, with 10 positions matching TRBD2. The CDR3 totals 15 residues. Trimming at V came to 0 bases and at J to 3 bases, leaving 0 bases not matched to a gene. The germline V gene encodes CDR1 SGHDT and CDR2 YYEEEE. In nucleotides, the CDR3 is TGTGCCAGCAGCTTGGGGACTAGCGGCTACAATGAGCAGTTCTTC. Translation gives CASSLGTSGYNEQFF.

This chain uses TRBV10-3 with TRBJ1-4, with TRBD1 identical over 9 bases. V lost 5 bases, J lost 5 bases, and 3 bases stayed unmatched. This CDR3 contains 14 residues. Germline-derived CDR1 and CDR2 are ENHRY and SYGVKD. The CDR3 sequence is CAISTGTGNEKLFF. CDR3 coding DNA: TGTGCCATCAGTACCGGGACAGGGAATGAAAAACTGTTTTTT.

The chain has TRBV5-6 and TRBJ1-2; 10 bases match TRBD1. Germline-derived CDR1 and CDR2 are SGHDT and YYEEEE. This CDR3 is 14 amino acids long. V gave up 4 bases and J gave up 5 bases; unmatched junction bases: 5. CDR3 nucleotide sequence: TGTGCCAGCAGCCCCGGACAGGGGGGTTATGGCTACACCTTC. Its protein is CASSPGQGGYGYTF.

The chain has TRBV25-1 and TRBJ1-2, with D unresolved. V gave up 3 bases and J gave up 4 bases, with 9 bases separating them. The CDR3 consists of 13 residues. Germline V CDR1 and CDR2: MGHDK, SYGVNS. The CDR3 region is CASSESQLYGYTF. The CDR3 region has the DNA TGTGCCAGCAGTGAGTCGCAGCTCTATGGCTACACCTTC.

This rearrangement joins TRBV6-5 to TRBJ1-3; possibly TRBD1 for D (5 bases). The CDR3 has 14 amino acids. V lost 4 bases to trimming and J lost 5 bases, with 12 bases between them. Germline CDR1 and CDR2: MNHEY and SVGAGI. The CDR3 here is CASSLGKGRNTIYF. Here the CDR3 DNA reads TGTGCCAGCAGTTTAGGAAAGGGACGAAACACCATATATTTT.

V and J are TRBV6-6 and TRBJ1-5; D not certain. Germline V gene lookup returns CDR1 MNHNY and CDR2 SVGAGI (reference sequence). Trimming took off 6 bases at V and 1 base at J, with 16 bases between the two ends. CDR3 length equals 16 residues. The chain's CDR3 is CASRTDEAGSNQPQHF. DNA of the CDR3: TGTGCCAGCAGGACCGACGAGGCCGGGAGCAATCAGCCCCAGCATTTT.

The V gene is TRBV5-1, the J gene TRBJ2-7; 8 bases line up with TRBD1. The CDR3 totals 19 residues. The germline gives CDR1 SGHRS, CDR2 YFSETQ. The junction had 17 bases not matched to a gene; V was cut back by 3 bases and J by 0 bases. The chain's CDR3 is CASSWTGTGPIRSSYEQYF. Here the CDR3 DNA reads TGCGCCAGCAGCTGGACCGGGACAGGCCCGATTAGGAGCTCCTACGAGCAGTACTTC.

This chain joins TRBV28 and TRBJ2-1, with 8 positions matching TRBD2. Losses at the gene ends were 6 bases for V and 3 bases for J; bases not matched to a gene: 7. Germline loops: CDR1 MDHEN, CDR2 SYDVKM. CDR3 length: 15 residues. In DNA, the CDR3 is TGTGCCAGCAGACGAGCGGGGGAAGACTACAATGAGCAGTTCTTC. This sequence encodes CASRRAGEDYNEQFF.

Notes on this clone: A read error may account for a junction end that differs from germline. The chain combines TRBV6-5 with TRBJ2-7; D could derive from TRBD1 or TRBD2 (5 bases each). Germline CDR1 and CDR2: MNHEY and SVGAGI. This CDR3 spans 11 amino acids. CDR3: CASRDGYEQYF. As DNA, the CDR3 is TGTGCTAGCAGGGACGGCTACGAGCAGTACTTC.

The chain combines TRBV4-2 with TRBJ1-6; 8 bases match TRBD1. Germline V gene data show CDR1 as LGHNA and CDR2 as YNFKEQ. This CDR3 contains 16 residues. Germline trimming cut 4 bases from V and 5 bases from J; bases unmatched to any gene: 7. The CDR3 bases are TGTGCCAGCAGCCCCCCGCGGACAGGGCATAATTCACCCCTCCACTTT. Translating gives CASSPPRTGHNSPLHF.

The chain joins TRBV10-3 to TRBJ2-5, with D hard to call. This CDR3 has 13 amino acids. V was trimmed by 6 bases and J by 4 bases, leaving 12 bases between them. Germline CDR1 is ENHRY and CDR2 is SYGVKD. CDR3 in amino acids: CAISIGPGETQYF. The CDR3 DNA reads TGTGCCATCAGCATTGGACCTGGAGAGACCCAGTACTTC.

The table lists this clone with a few counts. The chain links TRBV2 to TRBJ1-4; D unresolved. The ends were cut back, 1 base at V and 3 bases at J, with 12 bases in the middle. The CDR3 consists of 16 residues. Germline values: CDR1 SNHLY, CDR2 FYNNEI. CDR3 sequence: CASSEEMAGSNEKLFF. As DNA, the CDR3 is TGTGCCAGCAGTGAAGAGATGGCAGGCTCTAATGAAAAACTGTTTTTT. The whole variable domain, filled in from reference TRBV2 and TRBJ1-4, reads EPEVTQTPSHQVTQMGQEVILRCVPISNHLYFYWYRQILGQKVEFLVSFYNNEISEKSEIFDDQFSVERPDGSNFTLKIRSTKLEDSAMYFCASSEEMAGSNEKLFFGSGTQLSVL.

This chain uses TRBV29-1 with TRBJ2-1; TRBD2 agrees at 13 bases. Germline V CDR1 and CDR2: SQVTM, ANQGSEA. V trimming: 4 bases; J trimming: 3 bases; junction bases outside the gene matches: 9. This CDR3 has 17 residues. For the CDR3, the DNA is TGCAGCGTTGTCACTAGCGGGAGGGCCTCTTTCTACAATGAGCAGTTCTTC. It translates to CSVVTSGRASFYNEQFF.